These 21 T cell receptor beta chains originate from one sample sequenced in a study of beta chain features in type 1 diabetes. The isolated RNA, all of it, was reverse transcribed, so expressed TCRB transcripts were what got sequenced. TCRdb keeps only in-frame clones here, not all; method: immunoSEQ multiplex PCR. The table includes about 160,000 clones, under 9.5% detected once. Sequencing used central memory CD4+ T cells from blood. These receptor sequences come from a man younger than 35 in good health.

The V call is TRBV7-6, the J call TRBJ1-3; a weak D match, TRBD1 (5 bases). This CDR3 has 14 residues. Germline assignment: CDR1 SGHVS and CDR2 FNYEAQ. The V and J ends lost 3 bases and 7 bases respectively, with 13 bases between them. The CDR3 spells CASSFGGGSNTIYF. The CDR3 DNA reads TGTGCCAGCAGCTTTGGGGGAGGATCCAACACCATATATTTT.

The V call is TRBV7-2, the J call TRBJ1-3; D perhaps matches TRBD1 (5 bases). The germline V and J ends were trimmed by 5 bases and 1 base, with 15 bases remaining between them. Germline CDR1 and CDR2: SGHTA and FQGNSA. The CDR3 totals 16 residues. CDR3 coding DNA: TGTGCCAGCAGCGGGCAGGGTTATGCGTCTGGAAACACCATATATTTT. Translating it yields CASSGQGYASGNTIYF.

The chain recombines TRBV19 with TRBJ2-2; 9 positions match TRBD1. The germline V gene has CDR1 LNHDA and CDR2 SQIVND (reference sequence). Losses at the gene ends were 2 bases for V and 3 bases for J; bases not matched to a gene: 4. This CDR3 has 16 residues. For the CDR3, the DNA is TGTGCCAGTAGTATATCGGGACAGGGTGACACCGGGGAGCTGTTTTTT. It codes for CASSISGQGDTGELFF.

This clone was observed a few times. This rearrangement joins TRBV30 to TRBJ2-7; TRBD2 aligns across 11 bases. CDR1 GTSNPN and CDR2 SVGIG come from the germline V gene (reference sequence). The CDR3 consists of 14 residues. V gave up 0 bases and J gave up 4 bases; unmatched junction bases: 2. The CDR3 bases are TGTGCCTGGAGTGTAGGGACTAGCGGTTACGAGCAGTACTTC. Translating it yields CAWSVGTSGYEQYF.

In its sample, this clone was seen a few times. The J gene is TRBJ2-7, the V gene TRBV4-1; 7 nucleotides match TRBD2. The V segment lost 6 bases and the J segment 6 bases; nucleotides outside the gene matches: 14. Looked up from germline, CDR1 is MGHRA and CDR2 is YSYEKL. The CDR3 totals 15 residues. This CDR3 is CASSYSGPRNCEQYF. The DNA for the CDR3 is TGCGCCAGCAGTTATAGCGGGCCCAGGAACTGCGAGCAGTACTTC.

This clone has just a few counts. V gene TRBV7-3 combines with J gene TRBJ2-7; possible D gene TRBD2, 5 bases. V was pared by 5 bases and J by 5 bases, with 13 bases between. CDR3 length: 13 amino acids. The germline V gene has CDR1 SGHTA and CDR2 FQGTGA. The CDR3 is CASSLGVRDEQYF. Here the CDR3 DNA reads TGTGCCAGCAGCCTCGGGGTAAGAGACGAGCAGTACTTC.

The V gene is TRBV5-4, the J gene TRBJ2-5, with 7 bases matching TRBD1. Germline values: CDR1 SGHNT, CDR2 YYREEE (reference sequence). The V segment lost 2 bases and the J segment 2 bases; nucleotides outside the gene matches: 6. The CDR3 extends over 15 amino acids. The CDR3 region has the DNA TGTGCCAGCAGCTTTACAGGGGCCCCACAAGAGACCCAGTACTTC. Amino acid sequence: CASSFTGAPQETQYF.

This clone was seen more than once but under ten times. The chain joins TRBV7-9 to TRBJ2-5; 11 nucleotides line up with TRBD2. The end of the DNA is better explained by TRBJ2-7, so the J call may be wrong. This CDR3 is 15 amino acids long. Germline-derived CDR1 and CDR2 are SEHNR and FQNEAQ (reference sequence). CDR3 sequence (DNA): TGTGCCAGCAGCTTTCTCCTAGCGGGAGGTTACGAGCAGTACTTC. It yields the protein CASSFLLAGGYEQYF.

This clone was observed a handful of times. The chain employs TRBV5-6 and TRBJ2-7; 9 bases align to TRBD1. Trimming took 2 bases from V and 3 from J; bases not matched to a gene: 6. The CDR3 loop spans 15 amino acids. Germline CDR1 and CDR2: SGHDT and YYEEEE. CDR3 nucleotides: TGTGCCAGCAGCTTTCGACAGGGGGGGCTCTACGAGCAGTACTTC. Its translation: CASSFRQGGLYEQYF. Complete variable domain (other parts from reference TRBV5-6 and TRBJ2-7): DAGVTQSPTHLIKTRGQQVTLRCSPKSGHDTVSWYQQALGQGPQFIFQYYEEEERQRGNFPDRFSGHQFPNYSSELNVNALLLGDSALYLCASSFRQGGLYEQYFGPGTRLTVT.

In its sample, this clone was seen a few times. The chain employs TRBV7-2 and TRBJ2-7; 12 nucleotides line up with TRBD2. CDR3 length: 14 amino acids. Germline-derived CDR1 and CDR2 are SGHTA and FQGNSA. J was trimmed by 6 bases and V by 5 bases; bases with no gene match: 5. This chain's CDR3 is CASSTGLAGTEQYF. The DNA for the CDR3 is TGTGCCAGCAGCACCGGACTAGCGGGAACCGAGCAGTACTTC.

This clone appeared a few times. The CDR3 DNA follows: TGTGCCAGCACCGGATGGGGGGGGAACTACAATGAGCAGTTCTTC. Translation gives CASTGWGGNYNEQFF. The J gene is TRBJ2-1, the V gene TRBV27; TRBD2 matches 7 bases. The CDR3 extends over 15 amino acids. Per the germline V gene, CDR1 is MNHEY and CDR2 is SMNVEV (reference sequence). V was clipped by 7 bases and J by 3 bases; unmatched bases: 9.

This clone was seen many times. This chain connects TRBV29-1 to TRBJ2-7; tentatively, D is TRBD1 (6 bases). The CDR3 sequence is 12 residues long. Germline V CDR1 and CDR2: SQVTM, ANQGSEA. V gave up 7 bases and J gave up 5 bases, with 15 bases separating them. CDR3 residues: CSARKPGDEQYF. Here the CDR3 DNA reads TGCAGCGCCCGGAAACCAGGGGACGAGCAGTACTTC.

In this sample, this clone turned up a few times. The rearrangement uses TRBV19 and TRBJ1-5, with D possibly TRBD1 on 6 matching bases. CDR3 length: 13 amino acids. Germline loops: CDR1 LNHDA, CDR2 SQIVND (reference sequence). Trimming cost V 11 bases and J 4 bases, with 15 bases left between them. The CDR3 DNA follows: TGTGCCGCTCGTGGGACAAAAAATCAGCCCCAGCATTTT. As protein: CAARGTKNQPQHF.

The chain recombines TRBV6-1 with TRBJ1-5; tentatively, D is TRBD1 (6 bases). The V end lost 3 bases, the J end lost 1 base, and 10 bases lay between the germline ends. This CDR3 has 15 amino acids. Germline V gene sequence: CDR1 MNHNS, CDR2 SASEGT. The CDR3 region is CASSESGESNQPQHF. In nucleotides, the CDR3 is TGTGCCAGCAGTGAGTCAGGGGAGAGCAATCAGCCCCAGCATTTT.

This clone occurred once. The chain recombines TRBV15 with TRBJ2-1; a possible D gene is TRBD1 (5 bases). The CDR3 has 13 amino acids. V shed 3 bases and J shed 8 bases, with 11 bases lying between them. CDR1 and CDR2 (germline): LNHNV, YYDKDF (reference sequence). The CDR3 DNA is TGTGCCACCAGCAGTGGGCAGGGCGATGAGCAGTTCTTC. This sequence encodes CATSSGQGDEQFF.

The chain carries TRBV28 and TRBJ1-5, with 8 bases fitting TRBD1. Per germline, CDR1 MDHEN and CDR2 SYDVKM. This CDR3 contains 19 residues. Trimming removed 5 bases from V and 6 bases from J; junction bases left unmatched: 21. This CDR3 reads CASSQARTAIRTGGQPQHF. The CDR3 DNA reads as TGTGCCAGCAGTCAAGCCAGGACAGCCATAAGAACAGGGGGTCAGCCCCAGCATTTT.

This chain connects TRBV28 to TRBJ1-5, with 7 nucleotides matching TRBD1. This CDR3 comprises 13 residues. The junction had 2 bases not matched to a gene; V was cut back by 4 bases and J by 5 bases. CDR1 and CDR2 (germline): MDHEN, SYDVKM. The CDR3 spells CASSYRGDQPQHF. The CDR3 DNA follows: TGTGCCAGCAGTTACAGGGGTGATCAGCCCCAGCATTTT. The whole variable domain, filled in from reference TRBV28 and TRBJ1-5, reads DVKVTQSSRYLVKRTGEKVFLECVQDMDHENMFWYRQDPGLGLRLIYFSYDVKMKEKGDIPEGYSVSREKKERFSLILESASTNQTSMYLCASSYRGDQPQHFGDGTRLSIL.

The chain carries TRBV15 and TRBJ1-5; 10 nucleotides align to TRBD1. Looked up from germline, CDR1 is LNHNV and CDR2 is YYDKDF (reference sequence). The length of the CDR3 is 19 residues. V dropped 0 bases and J dropped 5; count of bases not matched to a gene: 13. The CDR3 sequence: CATSRDVLMGGTGDQPQHF. The CDR3 nucleotides read TGTGCCACCAGCAGAGATGTGCTAATGGGCGGGACAGGGGATCAGCCCCAGCATTTT. Complete variable domain (other parts from reference TRBV15 and TRBJ1-5): DAMVIQNPRYQVTQFGKPVTLSCSQTLNHNVMYWYQQKSSQAPKLLFHYYDKDFNNEADTPDNFQSRRPNTSFCFLDIRSPGLGDTAMYLCATSRDVLMGGTGDQPQHFGDGTRLSIL.

This clone appeared a few times. The chain is built from TRBV7-3 and TRBJ1-6; 8 bases fit TRBD1. Trimming took 1 base from V and 7 from J; bases not matched to a gene: 3. This CDR3 contains 15 residues. In germline, CDR1 is SGHTA, CDR2 FQGTGA. CDR3 loop: CASSLRGQENSPLHF. The CDR3 nucleotides read TGTGCCAGCAGCTTAAGGGGACAGGAGAATTCACCCCTCCACTTT.

This clone occurred a few times. The rearrangement uses TRBV7-7 and TRBJ2-3, with 10 bases that match TRBD1. V was clipped by 5 bases and J by 3 bases; unmatched bases: 8. Per germline, CDR1 SSHAT and CDR2 FNYEAQ (reference sequence). The CDR3 loop spans 16 amino acids. CDR3 DNA sequence: TGTGCCAGCAGCCCTACCGGGACAGGGGTTACAGATACGCAGTATTTT. Amino acid sequence: CASSPTGTGVTDTQYF.

This clone has only a few counts. The genes are TRBV7-3 and TRBJ1-2, with TRBD1 matching over 11 bases. V lost 5 bases to trimming and J lost 7 bases; unmatched junction nucleotides: 6. CDR1 and CDR2 from the germline V gene are SGHTA and FQGTGA. The CDR3 is made up of 14 amino acids. CDR3 sequence reads: CASSDGQGASGYTF. The CDR3 bases are TGTGCCAGCAGCGACGGACAGGGGGCCTCTGGCTACACCTTC.